This T cell receptor beta chain was recovered during a study of a mutant IDH1 vaccine in newly diagnosed glioma. Whole-study findings and limits: Changes in the top peripheral T cell clonotypes seemingly had no bearing on pseudoprogression. Vaccine-induced immune responses occurred in roughly 94% of patients.

Assay used: immunoSEQ multiplex PCR; TCRdb lists only in-frame clones, some missing. The table lists 40,000 or so clones, 80% to 85% of them singletons, with about 2.2% in the top ten. To note about this clone: Its specificity is unknown.

The V and J ends lost 4 bases and 3 bases respectively, with 10 bases between them. The germline CDR1 and CDR2 sequences are SGDLS and YYNGEE. The CDR3 extends over 14 amino acids. Time point given: week 11, during vaccination. The content of each vaccine dose was 300 ug of mutant IDH1 20-mer peptide, and topical imiquimod accompanied it. The astrocytomas were IDH1-mutant, ATRX-negative, and WHO grade 3 or 4. The clonotype originates from a man aged 35-49 years with glioma. The chain carries TRBV9 and TRBJ2-2; D unresolved. Sequencing was performed on PBMCs, taken from a glioma patient whose treatment included an IDH1 peptide vaccine. This CDR3 reads CASSTAAYTGELFF. Here the CDR3 DNA reads TGTGCCAGCAGCACCGCAGCCTACACCGGGGAGCTGTTTTTT.